The TCR beta chain described here comes from a study of prognosis after radiotherapy for stage I lung cancer (dated by TCRdb to the early 2020s). Notes on the research overall: Between April 2018 and 2019, under 20 stage I NSCLC patients were enrolled in Nanjing, China. SBRT was delivered in 3 to 5 fractions with a biologically effective dose of at least 100 Gy, and image-guided IMRT or VMAT was used for delivery. There were around 15 patients with newly diagnosed primary stage I lung tumors and a handful of patients with oligometastatic NSCLC after surgical resection of the primary tumor. On tumor histology, fewer than 15 patients had adenocarcinoma and about seven had squamous cell carcinoma. Every patient was regarded as medically inoperable, because of comorbidities in eleven to twelve cases and refusal of surgery in 6 or 7 cases. Concurrent therapy was not administered to any patient alongside SBRT. The study took one blood sample before SBRT and one after SBRT from each of approximately 20 patients and sequenced all 40 or so samples. After SBRT, distant metastases developed in about 20% of the 19 patients at a median of around 7 months, while the remaining 15 patients had no significant progression. This study profiled peripheral blood TCR beta repertoires from stage I NSCLC patients before and after stereotactic body radiotherapy and linked the repertoires to distant failure. The cohort included about a dozen men and about six women, with a median age of approximately 74 years and a range of 53 to 84 years. Here is what the overall study found, with its caveats: Differences by metastasis status were reportedly seen in TRBV and TRBJ usage frequencies, involving two V genes at baseline and, after SBRT, roughly ten V genes and two J genes. A decrease in unique TCR clone counts was observed after SBRT (median approximately 9,800 before versus around 6,900 after; Wilcoxon paired P=0.011). Post-SBRT Shannon entropy and its change from baseline were lower in patients who developed distant metastases; baseline Shannon entropy was not associated with metastases. None of the reported P values were adjusted for multiple comparisons. No determination of tumor specificity was made for expanded TCR clones. The study was limited by its small cohort and short follow-up, and the findings require independent validation.

No patient had a history of other malignancies or prior chemotherapy or radiotherapy, and all had node-negative disease on CT and PET/CT. At each of two time points, about 6 milliliters of peripheral venous blood were collected into EDTA tubes. PBMCs were isolated by Ficoll-Paque Plus density-gradient centrifugation. Immediately after collection, samples were stored at -80 degrees C until analysis. Spanning cysteine to phenylalanine, the CDR3 consists of 14 amino acids. Solely the CDR3 DNA is kept, with 42 bases framed from the first base. CDR1 and CDR2 are drawn from the germline V gene (reference sequence): MNHEY, SMNVEV. V drops 3 bases and J drops 12 bases, leaving 20 bases in between. Two rounds of multiplex PCR on genomic DNA were used to amplify the TCR beta CDR3 region. In the first round of PCR, primers specific to each TRBV and TRBJ gene were used, and the primer sequences are filed in Chinese patent CN105087789A. Universal primers were used in the second PCR round. The Roche High Pure PCR Template Preparation Kit was used to extract genomic DNA from the frozen PBMCs. The libraries underwent paired-end sequencing with 151 bp reads on an Illumina HiSeq 3000. The paper's processing steps were these. CutAdapt was used to discard raw reads that did not contain the multiplex PCR primer sequences. PEAR was used to merge high-quality paired reads into contigs. MiXCR assigned TRB V, D and J gene segments to each contig by aligning to reference sequences. To remove sequencing errors, CDR3 sequences were clustered according to base quality and sequence similarity. Diversity was measured as Shannon entropy normalized by the natural log of productive TCR sequence number. Clonality was defined as one minus Shannon entropy divided by the natural log of the number of unique clonotypes. Using the Youden index from ROC curves, the researchers picked the repertoire-metric cut-offs for progression-free survival, and all analyses were carried out in R 3.5.3. The public reads were quality trimmed at Q25 with fastp and then assembled into clones with MiXCR by TCRdb, keeping productive beta chains. Entries that share a CDR3 protein sequence are merged under the most common genes and DNA. The V and J calls and clone size come from TCRdb's table, not from the authors' own analysis. This sample lists about 27,000 distinct CDR3 sequences; just over 45% were detected once. The ten largest make up under 15% of the sample.

Turning to this clonotype: Its target antigen remains unknown. It has no much larger one-base neighbor in the sample; base qualities were not kept.

The rearrangement combines TRBV27 with TRBJ1-1, with no confident D gene call. The sequences come from PBMCs, collected before or after stereotactic body radiation therapy (not recorded which). The clonotype comes from a donor over 45 with non-small cell lung cancer. Here is the DNA: TGTGCCAGCAGTTTTGCATGGCATTCCGAGATGTCTTTCTTT. Its protein is CASSFAWHSEMSFF.